This T cell receptor beta chain came from a study of blood T cell repertoires in COVID-19 (dated by TCRdb to about 2020). Some background on the complete study: The collaborator samples originated in the United States, Italy and Spain and spanned the acute and convalescent phases of COVID-19. The prospective study material was composed of cDNA or gDNA derived from T cells, B-cell-depleted T cells, or PBMCs. The dataset comprised deeply sampled blood TCRbeta repertoires from subjects exposed to, actively infected with, or recovered from COVID-19. A freely available public database, intended as a resource for researchers studying the immune response to SARS-CoV-2, is where the repertoires were released. The samples were drawn from two sources: the first 160 participants of the ongoing ImmuneRACE study, and over 950 subjects contributed by 6 global collaborators. The sample metadata nearly always contained a de-identified subject ID, COVID-19 status, age in years and sex. Where available, HLA class I and class II types were obtained from metadata supplied by the sample provider rather than from assay-based typing.

Collaborating institutions collected whole blood in K2EDTA tubes following their own protocols. For TCRbeta analysis, collaborators shipped samples as frozen whole blood, isolated PBMCs, or DNA extracted from either of those sample types. As regards this clone: Its target antigen remains unknown. Base qualities are not at hand, and no much larger clone is one base apart.

Findings and caveats that apply to the study as a whole: How much clinical and demographic metadata was included differed by source and by participant, and the metadata was provided uncurated.

The immunoSEQ Assay, a bias-controlled multiplex PCR, was used to amplify TCRbeta CDR3 regions from genomic DNA. The source study handled its data this way. Within the assay, amplification of reference gene primers was used to estimate how many nucleated cells each sample contained. Sequence reads were collapsed and filtered to measure the absolute abundance of every unique TCRbeta CDR3 rearrangement. For each sample, productive Simpson clonality was calculated by taking the square root of Simpson's diversity index across productive rearrangements. The table was pulled from immuneACCESS by TCRdb, which kept in-frame rearrangements only. Such tables lose some clones; where checked, under half of the loss comes from unresolved V genes, and the rest has no known cause. V, J and clone size are taken as reported in that table, and D and trimming were inferred from the DNA itself. Here the sample has a few hundred thousand clones; approximately 84% occur a single time. 1.5% to 2% of the sample goes to the ten largest clones.

At the junction V is shortened by 0 bases and J by 5 bases, with 14 bases in between. Taken from the germline V gene (reference sequence), the CDR1 and CDR2 loops are LNHNV and YYDKDF. The CDR3 starts with the cysteine, ends with the phenylalanine, and has 15 residues. Kept here is only the CDR3 DNA, which spans 45 bases and is read in frame from base 1. This clonotype was obtained from a middle-aged man with active or convalescent COVID-19. Material for sequencing was peripheral blood. The chain employs TRBV15 and TRBJ2-7; TRBD1 is possibly the D segment (6 matching bases). CDR3 reads: CATSRDPDSWNEQYF. Read as DNA, the sequence is TGTGCCACCAGCAGAGACCCGGACAGTTGGAACGAGCAGTACTTC.